Each of the 14 T cell receptor beta chains below was sequenced from the same sample in a study of CD8 T cells in Susac syndrome. Reverse transcription used roughly 0.5 to 1 ug RNA and random hexamers. Using its own MiXCR run on the immunoSEQ multiplex PCR reads, TCRdb lists one record per CDR3 protein. This sample yields around 140,000 distinct CDR3 sequences, of which roughly 95% are seen a single time; 0.075% to 0.09% belongs to the top ten. The sequenced sample consisted of CD4+ T cells from PBMCs. These receptors all come from a human donor in good health.

This clonotype appeared once. This chain links TRBV5-1 with TRBJ2-7; the match to TRBD2 covers 11 bases. The V gene's germline CDR1 is SGHRS and CDR2 YFSETQ. With 5 bases clipped from V and 0 bases from J, the junction kept 7 bases outside the gene matches. CDR3 length: 16 residues. CDR3 in DNA: TGCGCCAGCAGTCCCTCGACTAGCGGGACCTCCTACGAGCAGTACTTC. It specifies CASSPSTSGTSYEQYF. Full variable domain (missing parts from reference TRBV5-1 and TRBJ2-7): KAGVTQTPRYLIKTRGQQVTLSCSPISGHRSVSWYQQTPGQGLQFLFEYFSETQRNKGNFPGRFSGRQFSNSRSEMNVSTLELGDSALYLCASSPSTSGTSYEQYFGPGTRLTVT.

The chain is built from TRBV20-1 and TRBJ2-3; 8 nucleotides align to TRBD1. The CDR3 has 17 residues. CDR1 and CDR2 (germline): DFQATT, SNEGSKA (reference sequence). V shed 3 bases, J shed 1 base, and the junction held 12 bases outside the gene matches. CDR3 sequence (DNA): TGCAGTGCTAGCGGATTTAAGGCAGGGGGCCGCACAGATACGCAGTATTTT. Translated, it gives CSASGFKAGGRTDTQYF.

The chain has TRBV29-1 and TRBJ2-4, with 10 positions matching TRBD2. V lost 1 base to trimming and J lost 8 bases; unmatched junction nucleotides: 8. Germline V gives CDR1 SQVTM, CDR2 ANQGSEA. The length of the CDR3 is 15 residues. CDR3 loop: CSVEGTSGNLDIQYF. DNA of the CDR3: TGCAGCGTTGAAGGGACTAGCGGAAACCTGGACATTCAGTACTTC. Combining the CDR3 with reference TRBV29-1 and TRBJ2-4 gives the whole variable domain SAVISQKPSRDICQRGTSLTIQCQVDSQVTMMFWYRQQPGQSLTLIATANQGSEATYESGFVIDKFPISRPNLTFSTLTVSNMSPEDSSIYLCSVEGTSGNLDIQYFGAGTRLSVL.

The rearrangement links TRBV2 to TRBJ2-1; D perhaps matches TRBD1 (5 bases). Germline CDR1 and CDR2: SNHLY and FYNNEI. The CDR3 has 12 residues. Between the trimmed V and J ends, which lost 6 bases and 3 bases, there was a span of 6 bases. CDR3: CASRGDYNEQFF. For the CDR3, the DNA is TGTGCCAGCAGAGGGGACTACAATGAGCAGTTCTTC.

The chain links TRBV7-9 to TRBJ2-3, with D possibly being TRBD2 (5 bases). Deletions cut 5 bases from V and 5 bases from J, with 14 bases between. This CDR3 has 14 amino acids. Per germline, CDR1 SEHNR and CDR2 FQNEAQ (reference sequence). The CDR3 DNA reads TGTGCCAGCAGCCCCCCTGCCGGAGGAGATACGCAGTATTTT. This translates into CASSPPAGGDTQYF. Complete variable domain (other parts from reference TRBV7-9 and TRBJ2-3): DTGVSQNPRHKITKRGQNVTFRCDPISEHNRLYWYRQTLGQGPEFLTYFQNEAQLEKSRLLSDRFSAERPKGSFSTLEIQRTEQGDSAMYLCASSPPAGGDTQYFGPGTRLTVL.

The J gene is TRBJ2-7, the V gene TRBV30; D remains ambiguous. The length of the CDR3 is 11 residues. The germline CDR1 and CDR2 sequences are GTSNPN and SVGIG (reference sequence). V shed 1 base and J shed 4 bases, with 5 bases lying between them. The CDR3 spells CAWSGLYEQYF. The CDR3 region has the DNA TGTGCCTGGAGTGGTCTATACGAGCAGTACTTC.

The V gene is TRBV7-9, the J gene TRBJ1-4, with D perhaps matching TRBD1 (5 bases). Trimming took 5 bases from V and 5 from J, leaving 15 bases between them. The CDR3 is made up of 15 amino acids. In germline, CDR1 is SEHNR, CDR2 FQNEAQ (reference sequence). DNA for the CDR3: TGTGCCAGCAGCGATACAGGTATCCCGAATGAAAAACTGTTTTTT. Its protein product is CASSDTGIPNEKLFF.

The chain is built from TRBV3-1 and TRBJ2-5, with D maybe TRBD2 (5 bases). The CDR3 totals 13 residues. V was shortened by 3 bases and J by 4 bases, with 9 bases between the two germline ends. Germline V lookup: CDR1 LGHDT, CDR2 YNNKEL (reference sequence). CDR3 region: CASSQWEIETQYF. As DNA, the CDR3 is TGTGCCAGCAGCCAGTGGGAGATAGAGACCCAGTACTTC.

V gene TRBV19 combines with J gene TRBJ2-7, with 11 bases that match TRBD1. V was clipped by 10 bases and J by 1 base; unmatched bases: 6. The CDR3 totals 14 residues. Germline CDR1 and CDR2: LNHDA and SQIVND (reference sequence). This CDR3 is CATGDRGKSYEQYF. CDR3 DNA: TGTGCCACCGGGGACAGGGGGAAATCCTACGAGCAGTACTTC. The whole variable domain, filled in from reference TRBV19 and TRBJ2-7, reads DGGITQSPKYLFRKEGQNVTLSCEQNLNHDAMYWYRQDPGQGLRLIYYSQIVNDFQKGDIAEGYSVSREKKESFPLTVTSAQKNPTAFYLCATGDRGKSYEQYFGPGTRLTVT.

The genes are TRBV20-1 and TRBJ2-1; D uncertain. The germline V gene encodes CDR1 DFQATT and CDR2 SNEGSKA (reference sequence). With 3 bases removed from V and 0 bases from J, the gap between germline ends came to 9 bases. This CDR3 spans 14 amino acids. The CDR3 spells CSASGLNSYNEQFF. CDR3 DNA sequence: TGCAGTGCTAGTGGTCTTAACTCCTACAATGAGCAGTTCTTC.

The gene calls are TRBV20-1 and TRBJ1-5, with D hard to call. Trimming removed 0 bases at V and 0 bases at J, with 6 bases between. The CDR3 extends over 14 amino acids. The germline CDR1 and CDR2 sequences are DFQATT and SNEGSKA (reference sequence). For the CDR3, the DNA is TGCAGTGCTAGAGATGTTGTTAGCAATCAGCCCCAGCATTTT. It specifies CSARDVVSNQPQHF.

The chain has TRBV2 and TRBJ2-7, with TRBD2 matching 10 bases. Unmatched junction bases numbered 11, after V lost 6 bases and J lost 6 bases. Germline CDR1 is SNHLY and CDR2 is FYNNEI. The CDR3 spans 15 residues. CDR3 in amino acids: CASRPLAGARVEQYF. DNA for the CDR3: TGTGCCAGCAGGCCTCTAGCGGGAGCTCGGGTCGAGCAGTACTTC.

A single count supports this clonotype. This chain joins TRBV3-1 and TRBJ1-1; TRBD1 aligns across 8 bases. The CDR3 sequence is 15 residues long. Germline CDR1 reads LGHDT; CDR2 reads YNNKEL (reference sequence). After removal of 5 bases from V and 8 bases from J, the junction contained 13 bases not matched to a gene. The CDR3 region is CASSVTGTGRPEAFF. The DNA for the CDR3 is TGTGCCAGCAGCGTTACCGGGACAGGAAGACCCGAAGCTTTCTTT.

The rearrangement uses TRBV18 and TRBJ1-1; no reliable D call. V was pared by 1 base and J by 0 bases, with 9 bases between. CDR3 length: 15 residues. Germline values: CDR1 KGHSH, CDR2 LQKENI. In nucleotides, the CDR3 is TGTGCCAGCTCACCACTCGTCACAGTGAACACTGAAGCTTTCTTT. As protein: CASSPLVTVNTEAFF. Looking up the rest from reference TRBV18 and TRBJ1-1 gives the full variable domain: NAGVMQNPRHLVRRRGQEARLRCSPMKGHSHVYWYRQLPEEGLKFMVYLQKENIIDESGMPKERFSAEFPKEGPSILRIQQVVRGDSAAYFCASSPLVTVNTEAFFGQGTRLTVV.